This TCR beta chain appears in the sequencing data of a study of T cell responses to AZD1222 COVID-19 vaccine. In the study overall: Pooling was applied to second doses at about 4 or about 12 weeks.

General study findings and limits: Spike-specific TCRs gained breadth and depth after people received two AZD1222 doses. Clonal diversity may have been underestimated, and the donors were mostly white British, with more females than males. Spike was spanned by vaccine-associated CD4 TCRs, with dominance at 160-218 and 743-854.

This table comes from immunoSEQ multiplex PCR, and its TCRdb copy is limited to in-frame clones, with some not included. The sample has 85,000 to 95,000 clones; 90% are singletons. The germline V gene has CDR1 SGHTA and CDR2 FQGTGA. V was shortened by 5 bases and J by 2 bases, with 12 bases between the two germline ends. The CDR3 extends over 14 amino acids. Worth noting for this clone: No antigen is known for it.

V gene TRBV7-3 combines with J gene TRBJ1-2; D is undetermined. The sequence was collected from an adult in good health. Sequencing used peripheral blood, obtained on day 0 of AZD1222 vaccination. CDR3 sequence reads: CASSPNRQNYGYTF. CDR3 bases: TGTGCCAGCAGCCCTAATCGGCAGAACTATGGCTACACCTTC.